These 5 T cell receptor beta chains came from one sample sequenced in a study of glioma-infiltrating T cells. Using RNA template, CDR3s of TCR alpha and beta were amplified with iRepertoire arm-PCR. One entry per CDR3 protein, called by TCRdb with MiXCR from the multiplex PCR reads. The sample includes over 140,000 distinct CDR3 sequences, roughly two fifths of them seen just once. The material sequenced was glioma tissue, nonneoplastic brain tissue, or PBMCs (not recorded which). The receptor set was obtained from a human donor with low-grade glioma or glioblastoma, undergoing nonglioma brain surgery, or in good health (not recorded which).

This clonotype was detected only a few times. The chain couples TRBV25-1 to TRBJ2-7; tentative D call: TRBD2 (6 bases). The CDR3 is 13 residues long. CDR1 and CDR2 from the germline V gene are MGHDK and SYGVNS. The ends were cut back, 6 bases at V and 1 base at J, with 10 bases in the middle. This CDR3 reads CASRASVSYEQYF. The CDR3 region has the DNA TGTGCCAGCAGGGCTAGCGTATCCTACGAGCAGTACTTC.

This rearrangement joins TRBV7-8 to TRBJ2-3; 11 positions match TRBD1. J gave up 2 bases and V 4 bases, and 14 bases lay outside the gene matches. This CDR3 has 19 amino acids. Looked up from germline, CDR1 is SGHVS and CDR2 is FQNEAQ. CDR3 sequence reads: CASSSAFGGTGGITDTQYF. The CDR3 DNA reads as TGTGCCAGCAGCTCTGCCTTTGGTGGGACAGGGGGAATCACAGATACGCAGTATTTT.

The chain combines TRBV10-3 with TRBJ1-1; 8 nucleotides match TRBD1. This CDR3 is built from 14 residues. V shed 3 bases, J shed 8 bases, and the junction held 8 bases outside the gene matches. Per germline, CDR1 ENHRY and CDR2 SYGVKD. For the CDR3, the DNA is TGTGCCATCAGTGATGGACAGGGAGCTTTCGAAGCTTTCTTT. This translates into CAISDGQGAFEAFF.

The CDR3 DNA is TGTGCCAGCAGCCAGCAGGGATTCCAAGAGACCCAGTACTTC. This sequence encodes CASSQQGFQETQYF. The chain combines TRBV3-1 with TRBJ2-5; the D gene is possibly TRBD1 (5 bases). This CDR3 has 14 amino acids. Germline lookup yields CDR1 LGHDT and CDR2 YNNKEL (reference sequence). The V and J ends lost 3 bases and 1 base respectively, with 9 bases between them.

This clonotype came up many times. The chain links TRBV7-8 to TRBJ2-3; no clear D. Trimming removed 4 bases from V and 0 bases from J, with 14 bases in between. Per the germline V gene, CDR1 is SGHVS and CDR2 is FQNEAQ. The CDR3 is 16 residues long. The CDR3 sequence is CASSSSRITSTDTQYF. CDR3 bases: TGTGCCAGCAGCTCCTCTCGGATTACTAGCACAGATACGCAGTATTTT.